These 17 T cell receptor beta chains came from one sample sequenced in a study of tumor-infiltrating lymphocytes in primary liver carcinoma. The template, roughly 510 ng total RNA, yielded TCR beta cDNA made with a constant-region primer. Libraries of TCR beta came from three nested multiplex PCR rounds with slightly modified ARM-PCR. The opening two PCR rounds, 10 cycles each, paired TRBV1-TRBV30 forward primers with a C-beta reverse primer. TCRdb itself ran the multiplex PCR reads through MiXCR, one entry per CDR3 protein. The sample shows roughly 45,000 distinct CDR3 sequences, less than 85% of them seen only once. From 20-30 mg of unsorted bulk tissue, DNA and RNA were co-extracted together. The sample consisted of liver tumor tissue from sampling region 5. Subset of the sample: tumor region T5, tumor centre. These receptors were collected from a man aged 35 to 55 with primary liver carcinoma and hepatitis B virus infection.

The chain uses TRBV4-1 and TRBJ1-5; no clear D gene. Trimming removed 0 bases at V and 10 bases at J, with 10 bases between. The CDR3 loop spans 13 amino acids. Germline-derived CDR1 and CDR2 are MGHRA and YSYEKL. This chain's CDR3 is CASSQDTSVPQHF. The CDR3 DNA follows: TGCGCCAGCAGCCAAGACACCAGCGTACCCCAGCATTTT.

For this clonotype: A read error may produce the germline difference seen at one junction end. The chain employs TRBV5-5 and TRBJ2-5; D may correspond to TRBD1 or TRBD2 (5 bases each). Germline loops: CDR1 SGHKS, CDR2 YYEKEE (reference sequence). The CDR3 has 17 amino acids. The CDR3 reads CTSSLGLARGCHETQYF. In DNA, the CDR3 is TGTACCAGCAGCTTGGGGCTAGCAAGAGGGTGCCATGAGACCCAGTACTTC.

This clonotype was counted at least ten times. The rearrangement links TRBV12-3 or TRBV12-4 to TRBJ2-7; perhaps TRBD2 as D (5 bases). The CDR3 extends over 12 amino acids. V was clipped by 5 bases and J by 2 bases, with 7 bases between them. The CDR3 bases are TGTGCCAGCAGTACCGGGGCCTACGAGCAGTACTTC. It is translated as CASSTGAYEQYF.

Many counts were recorded for this clonotype. This sequence joins TRBV10-1 and TRBJ2-2; D is undetermined. Germline values: CDR1 WNHNN, CDR2 SYGVQD (reference sequence). The CDR3 runs to 15 residues. V was pared by 0 bases and J by 3 bases, with 8 bases between. CDR3 in DNA: TGCGCCAGCAGTGAGTCATCGCAGTACACCGGGGAGCTGTTTTTT. Its translation is CASSESSQYTGELFF.

This clonotype was seen many times. The chain joins TRBV6-5 to TRBJ1-1; D is undetermined. The CDR3 spans 12 residues. V was clipped by 6 bases and J by 6 bases, with 11 bases between them. Germline V CDR1 and CDR2: MNHEY, SVGAGI. CDR3 region: CASSTRGAEAFF. The CDR3 region has the DNA TGTGCCAGCAGCACGCGGGGTGCTGAAGCTTTCTTT.

The count of this clonotype is one. A read error may account for a junction end that differs from germline. The rearrangement links TRBV7-9 to TRBJ2-7; D may match TRBD1 or TRBD2 (5 bases each). CDR1 and CDR2 (germline): SEHNR, FQNEAQ (reference sequence). This CDR3 contains 14 residues. The CDR3, as DNA: TGTGCCAGCAGCTTCACAGGTGGCGGGTACGAGCACTACTTC. This translates into CASSFTGGGYEHYF. The full variable domain, completed using reference TRBV7-9 and TRBJ2-7, is DTGVSQNPRHKITKRGQNVTFRCDPISEHNRLYWYRQTLGQGPEFLTYFQNEAQLEKSRLLSDRFSAERPKGSFSTLEIQRTEQGDSAMYLCASSFTGGGYEHYFGPGTRLTVT.

Comments on this clonotype: This may arise from a read error, as a much more abundant clone is one base away. This chain links TRBV7-9 with TRBJ2-5; D is uncertain. V dropped 5 bases and J dropped 4 bases, with 11 bases sitting between them. The CDR3 extends over 13 amino acids. The germline V gene encodes CDR1 SEHNR and CDR2 FQNEAQ (reference sequence). In nucleotides, the CDR3 is TGTGCCAGCAGCCTTTCCCTCGGAGAGACCCAGTACTTC. Its protein is CASSLSLGETQYF.

The chain uses TRBV4-2 and TRBJ2-1; 10 nucleotides line up with TRBD1. J gave up 6 bases and V 4 bases, and 6 bases lay outside the gene matches. The CDR3 spans 15 residues. Germline V lookup: CDR1 LGHNA, CDR2 YNFKEQ. This CDR3 reads CASSPRTGGVNEQFF. CDR3 nucleotide sequence: TGTGCCAGCAGCCCGCGGACAGGGGGAGTCAATGAGCAGTTCTTC.

To note about this clonotype: The CDR3 carries no conserved terminal phenylalanine or tryptophan, so it likely arises from a read error. The DNA is omitted, as the CDR3 cannot be located on it reliably, and the CDR3 follows TCRdb's listing. The chain combines TRBV6-6 with TRBJ2-5; the table's D gene call, TRBD1, was not cross checked with the DNA. The germline gives CDR1 MNHNY, CDR2 SVGAGI (reference sequence). The CDR3 totals 14 residues, both ends included. The CDR3 sequence is CASSYSPGEETRYL.

This clonotype was recorded at least ten times. Here the CDR3 DNA reads TGTGCCAGCAGTTTACCGACCCTTGAACAGTTCTTC. This gives the protein CASSLPTLEQFF. The V gene is TRBV12-3 or TRBV12-4, the J gene TRBJ2-1; no reliable D call. The CDR3 runs to 12 residues. V gave up 2 bases and J gave up 13 bases, with 12 bases separating them.

About this clonotype: One end of the junction does not line up with germline, which may come from a read error. This sequence joins TRBV4-1 and TRBJ2-1; weak D call: TRBD1 (7 bases). CDR1 is MGHRA, CDR2 YSYEKL, per germline. CDR3 size: 17 residues. CDR3 protein: CGSSQGDTGGPLIEQFF. The DNA for the CDR3 is TGCGGCAGCAGCCAGGGGGACACCGGAGGGCCTCTCATTGAGCAGTTCTTC.

This clonotype was counted once. A read error may be the cause here, since a much bigger clone is one base away. The chain couples TRBV30 to TRBJ1-5; maybe TRBD1 (5 bases). Between the trimmed V and J ends, which lost 6 bases and 5 bases, there was a span of 17 bases. CDR1 is GTSNPN and CDR2 is SVGIG in the germline V gene (reference sequence). This CDR3 has 14 amino acids. CDR3 nucleotide sequence: TGTGCCTGCAGTCCCGGCGGAGGGGATCAGCCCCAGCATTTT. This sequence encodes CACSPGGGDQPQHF.

Points on this clonotype: This may arise from a read error, as a much more abundant clone is one base away. The chain couples TRBV30 to TRBJ2-1; D perhaps matches TRBD1 (6 bases). The V end lost 4 bases, the J end lost 9 bases, and 16 bases lay between the germline ends. This CDR3 comprises 13 residues. The germline V gene encodes CDR1 GTSNPN and CDR2 SVGIG (reference sequence). The CDR3, as DNA: TGTGCCTGGAACGTTGTACTAGGGGGTGAGCAGTTCTTC. It yields the protein CAWNVVLGGEQFF.

This clonotype was recorded at least ten times. The chain combines TRBV28 with TRBJ1-2; D is possibly TRBD1 (6 bases). This CDR3 is 15 amino acids long. V lost 5 bases to trimming and J lost 6 bases, with 19 bases between them. The germline CDR1 and CDR2 sequences are MDHEN and SYDVKM. This CDR3 is CASSRPGAGANGYTF. The CDR3 DNA is TGTGCCAGCAGTCGCCCGGGGGCAGGGGCGAATGGCTACACCTTC.

The sample holds many counts of this clonotype. The V and J genes are TRBV7-9 and TRBJ1-1, with D perhaps matching TRBD1 (5 bases). V shed 5 bases and J shed 6 bases, with 19 bases lying between them. Germline lookup yields CDR1 SEHNR and CDR2 FQNEAQ (reference sequence). The CDR3 extends over 15 amino acids. The CDR3 spells CASSPTGFGGSEAFF. The CDR3 DNA reads TGTGCCAGCAGCCCGACGGGCTTTGGGGGATCTGAAGCTTTCTTT.

For this clonotype: Germline and junction disagree at one end, which may indicate a read error. The rearrangement uses TRBV6-1 and TRBJ2-5; a possible D gene is TRBD1 (8 bases). CDR3 length: 13 residues. Germline V lookup: CDR1 MNHNS, CDR2 SASEGT. CDR3 nucleotide sequence: TGTGCTAGCAGTGAGCGGACAGGGAGGGCCCACTACTTC. Encoded protein: CASSERTGRAHYF.

The V and J genes are TRBV6-2 or TRBV6-3 and TRBJ2-4, with a tentative D call TRBD2 (6 bases). V lost 5 bases and J lost 0, with 23 bases in between. The CDR3 runs to 19 residues. Germline values: CDR1 MNHEY, CDR2 SVGEGT. The CDR3, as DNA: TGTGCCAGCAGTCCACCGAGACTAGGCGTCTTACCAGCCAAAAACATTCAGTACTTC. The encoded protein is CASSPPRLGVLPAKNIQYF.